This is a list of T cell receptor beta chains from one sample in a study of PD-L1 blockade in urothelial cancer. The data were produced by immunoSEQ multiplex PCR, yet TCRdb's version contains in-frame clones alone and is incomplete. This sample has about 100,000 clones, with approximately 85% found just once. Sequences were derived from PBMCs, sampled around atezolizumab (anti-PD-L1) treatment. The origin of the receptors is a man aged 45-65 years with urothelial cancer. Each CDR3 is given with its conserved first and last residue. Each record gives: clone size, V gene, CDR3 length, J gene, D gene, CDR3 DNA, CDR3 protein. A D gene is named only where the DNA matches it firmly. Rows may omit the clone size; those that give it use once, few, many or a size class.

clone_size: NA
v_call: TRBV27
cdr3_length: 13
j_call: TRBJ1-5
d_call: NA
cdr3_nt: TGTGCCAGCAGTGACAGGAGCAATCAGCCCCAGCATTTT
cdr3_aa: CASSDRSNQPQHF

clone_size: NA
v_call: TRBV5-1
cdr3_length: 17
j_call: TRBJ2-6
d_call: NA
cdr3_nt: TGCGCCAGCAGCTTGGTTTCCTATATCTCTGGGGCCAACGTCCTGACTTTC
cdr3_aa: CASSLVSYISGANVLTF

clone_size: NA
v_call: TRBV7-3
cdr3_length: 13
j_call: TRBJ2-7
d_call: TRBD1
cdr3_nt: TGTGCCAGCAGTAAGGACAGGGGCTACGAGCAGTACTTC
cdr3_aa: CASSKDRGYEQYF

clone_size: NA
v_call: TRBV11-1
cdr3_length: 17
j_call: TRBJ2-4
d_call: TRBD2
cdr3_nt: TGTGCCAGCAGCTTAGGACTAGCGGGCGCAGGGGGAAACATTCAGTACTTC
cdr3_aa: CASSLGLAGAGGNIQYF

clone_size: NA
v_call: TRBV18
cdr3_length: 13
j_call: TRBJ1-2
d_call: TRBD1
cdr3_nt: TGTGCCAGCTCACCGGGACAGGGAATACGCTACACCTTC
cdr3_aa: CASSPGQGIRYTF

clone_size: NA
v_call: TRBV7-3
cdr3_length: 19
j_call: TRBJ1-6
d_call: TRBD1
cdr3_nt: TGTGCCAGCAGGCCCCAGGGGGGTAAAAACAGCTCCTATAATTCACCCCTCCACTTT
cdr3_aa: CASRPQGGKNSSYNSPLHF

clone_size: once
v_call: TRBV14
cdr3_length: 14
j_call: TRBJ2-7
d_call: TRBD1
cdr3_nt: TGTGCCAGCAGTCGCTTGGACAGGGCCCACGAGCAGTACTTC
cdr3_aa: CASSRLDRAHEQYF

clone_size: NA
v_call: TRBV4-1
cdr3_length: 16
j_call: TRBJ1-3
d_call: NA
cdr3_nt: TGCGCCAGCAGCCAAGACCCGAGCAGGGCTGGAAACACCATATATTTT
cdr3_aa: CASSQDPSRAGNTIYF

clone_size: NA
v_call: TRBV19
cdr3_length: 15
j_call: TRBJ1-2
d_call: TRBD1
cdr3_nt: TGTGCCAGTAGTGCCCAGGGGGCCGCCGGCTATGGCTACACCTTC
cdr3_aa: CASSAQGAAGYGYTF

clone_size: NA
v_call: TRBV20-1
cdr3_length: 11
j_call: TRBJ2-5
d_call: TRBD1
cdr3_nt: TGCAGCCAACAGGGGTTGGAGACCCAGTACTTC
cdr3_aa: CSQQGLETQYF

clone_size: NA
v_call: TRBV4-2
cdr3_length: 16
j_call: TRBJ1-6
d_call: TRBD1
cdr3_nt: TGTGCCAGCAGCCAGGGGACAGGGAACTATAATTCACCCCTCCACTTT
cdr3_aa: CASSQGTGNYNSPLHF

clone_size: NA
v_call: TRBV6-1
cdr3_length: 15
j_call: TRBJ2-3
d_call: TRBD2
cdr3_nt: TGTGCCAGCAGACGAAGCGGGACGAGCACAGATACGCAGTATTTT
cdr3_aa: CASRRSGTSTDTQYF

clone_size: few
v_call: TRBV5-6
cdr3_length: 15
j_call: TRBJ1-2
d_call: TRBD1
cdr3_nt: TGTGCCAGCAGCTTAAGACAGGGTTTGACCCATGGCTACACCTTC
cdr3_aa: CASSLRQGLTHGYTF

clone_size: NA
v_call: TRBV5-5
cdr3_length: 15
j_call: TRBJ2-1
d_call: TRBD2
cdr3_nt: TGTGCCAGCAGCCTGGTATATCGGGGGGACAATGAGCAGTTCTTC
cdr3_aa: CASSLVYRGDNEQFF

clone_size: once
v_call: TRBV6-1
cdr3_length: 14
j_call: TRBJ1-1
d_call: TRBD1
cdr3_nt: TGTGCCAGCACCCGGACAGGGACCAAAACTGAAGCTTTCTTT
cdr3_aa: CASTRTGTKTEAFF

clone_size: NA
v_call: TRBV5-1
cdr3_length: 18
j_call: TRBJ1-6
d_call: TRBD1
cdr3_nt: TGCGCCAGCAGCTTGTTCCCTCGGGGGGGACAGGGCGATTCACCCCTCCACTTT
cdr3_aa: CASSLFPRGGQGDSPLHF

clone_size: once
v_call: TRBV5-6
cdr3_length: 15
j_call: TRBJ1-5
d_call: NA
cdr3_nt: TGTGCCAGCAGCTTAAGGCAGGGGCAGGTTCAGCCCCAGCATTTT
cdr3_aa: CASSLRQGQVQPQHF

clone_size: NA
v_call: TRBV5-1
cdr3_length: 15
j_call: TRBJ2-1
d_call: TRBD2
cdr3_nt: TGCGCCAGCAGCTTGGCCGAGGTTGCGGGAGTTGAGCAGTTCTTC
cdr3_aa: CASSLAEVAGVEQFF

clone_size: NA
v_call: TRBV5-1
cdr3_length: 15
j_call: TRBJ2-7
d_call: TRBD1
cdr3_nt: TGCGCCAGCAGCGCTGACAGGGGGCTCTCCTACGAGCAGTACTTC
cdr3_aa: CASSADRGLSYEQYF

clone_size: NA
v_call: TRBV28
cdr3_length: 17
j_call: TRBJ2-1
d_call: TRBD2
cdr3_nt: TGTGCCAGCAGTTTTTGGGGTACGGGACTAGCTGACAATGAGCAGTTCTTC
cdr3_aa: CASSFWGTGLADNEQFF

clone_size: NA
v_call: TRBV4-2
cdr3_length: 13
j_call: TRBJ2-3
d_call: NA
cdr3_nt: TGTGCCAGCAGCCAAGATAGATCGGGTGGGCAGTATTTT
cdr3_aa: CASSQDRSGGQYF

clone_size: few
v_call: TRBV9
cdr3_length: 14
j_call: TRBJ2-7
d_call: NA
cdr3_nt: TGTGCCAGCAGCGTAGGCGGAGGGGTCGGCGAGCAGTACTTC
cdr3_aa: CASSVGGGVGEQYF

clone_size: NA
v_call: TRBV5-1
cdr3_length: 15
j_call: TRBJ2-1
d_call: TRBD2
cdr3_nt: TGCGCCAGCAGCACTAGCGGGAGGGCCCAGGATGAGCAGTTCTTC
cdr3_aa: CASSTSGRAQDEQFF

clone_size: NA
v_call: TRBV9
cdr3_length: 14
j_call: TRBJ2-7
d_call: NA
cdr3_nt: TGTGCCAGCAGCGTAGTAGGGGACTCCTACGAGCAGTACTTC
cdr3_aa: CASSVVGDSYEQYF

clone_size: once
v_call: TRBV30
cdr3_length: 13
j_call: TRBJ1-2
d_call: NA
cdr3_nt: TGTGCCTGGAGCAGGGGAGAAGGCTATGGCTACACCTTC
cdr3_aa: CAWSRGEGYGYTF

clone_size: NA
v_call: TRBV4-1
cdr3_length: 14
j_call: TRBJ2-1
d_call: TRBD2
cdr3_nt: TGCGCCTCTCAGGCTAGCGGGAATTACAATGAGCAGTTCTTC
cdr3_aa: CASQASGNYNEQFF

clone_size: once
v_call: TRBV6-1
cdr3_length: 14
j_call: TRBJ2-7
d_call: NA
cdr3_nt: TGTGCCAGCACCCTTGGAGGGTCAACCTACGAGCAGTACTTC
cdr3_aa: CASTLGGSTYEQYF

clone_size: once
v_call: TRBV5-1
cdr3_length: 15
j_call: TRBJ2-1
d_call: TRBD2
cdr3_nt: TGCGCCAGCAGCTTGGTGCTAGCGGGAGTTAATGAGCAGTTCTTC
cdr3_aa: CASSLVLAGVNEQFF

clone_size: few
v_call: TRBV2
cdr3_length: 15
j_call: TRBJ1-4
d_call: TRBD1
cdr3_nt: TGTGCCAGCAGCTTTCGGGACAGGGCTAATGAAAAACTGTTTTTT
cdr3_aa: CASSFRDRANEKLFF

clone_size: NA
v_call: TRBV19
cdr3_length: 16
j_call: TRBJ2-5
d_call: NA
cdr3_nt: TGTGCCAGTAGCCCTCTGAGGGGTGGGAGGCAAGAGACCCAGTACTTC
cdr3_aa: CASSPLRGGRQETQYF

clone_size: NA
v_call: TRBV7-9
cdr3_length: 15
j_call: TRBJ2-1
d_call: TRBD2
cdr3_nt: TGTGCCAGCAGCTTAGCTACTAGCGGGAGCCATGAGCAGTTCTTC
cdr3_aa: CASSLATSGSHEQFF

clone_size: NA
v_call: TRBV1
cdr3_length: 16
j_call: TRBJ2-3
d_call: NA
cdr3_nt: NA
cdr3_aa: CTSSQVAGGSTDTQYF

clone_size: NA
v_call: TRBV14
cdr3_length: 13
j_call: TRBJ1-2
d_call: NA
cdr3_nt: TGTGCCAGCAGCATTCAGGGTTACTATGGCTACACCTTC
cdr3_aa: CASSIQGYYGYTF

clone_size: NA
v_call: TRBV19
cdr3_length: 12
j_call: TRBJ2-5
d_call: NA
cdr3_nt: TGTGCCACTTCAGGGGTAGGAGAGACCCAGTACTTC
cdr3_aa: CATSGVGETQYF

clone_size: NA
v_call: TRBV9
cdr3_length: 16
j_call: TRBJ2-1
d_call: NA
cdr3_nt: TGTGCCAGCAGCGTAGGATACCTCGGCTCCTACAATGAGCAGTTCTTC
cdr3_aa: CASSVGYLGSYNEQFF

clone_size: NA
v_call: TRBV7-9
cdr3_length: 13
j_call: TRBJ1-1
d_call: NA
cdr3_nt: TGTGCCAGCAGCTTAAACAAGAACACTGAAGCTTTCTTT
cdr3_aa: CASSLNKNTEAFF

clone_size: NA
v_call: TRBV5-1
cdr3_length: 14
j_call: TRBJ2-5
d_call: TRBD2
cdr3_nt: TGCGCCAGCAGCTTGGCGGGGGGCCAAGAGACCCAGTACTTC
cdr3_aa: CASSLAGGQETQYF

clone_size: NA
v_call: TRBV2
cdr3_length: 11
j_call: TRBJ1-1
d_call: NA
cdr3_nt: TGTGCCAGCGGTCCAGGGAAGGGGGCTTTCTTT
cdr3_aa: CASGPGKGAFF